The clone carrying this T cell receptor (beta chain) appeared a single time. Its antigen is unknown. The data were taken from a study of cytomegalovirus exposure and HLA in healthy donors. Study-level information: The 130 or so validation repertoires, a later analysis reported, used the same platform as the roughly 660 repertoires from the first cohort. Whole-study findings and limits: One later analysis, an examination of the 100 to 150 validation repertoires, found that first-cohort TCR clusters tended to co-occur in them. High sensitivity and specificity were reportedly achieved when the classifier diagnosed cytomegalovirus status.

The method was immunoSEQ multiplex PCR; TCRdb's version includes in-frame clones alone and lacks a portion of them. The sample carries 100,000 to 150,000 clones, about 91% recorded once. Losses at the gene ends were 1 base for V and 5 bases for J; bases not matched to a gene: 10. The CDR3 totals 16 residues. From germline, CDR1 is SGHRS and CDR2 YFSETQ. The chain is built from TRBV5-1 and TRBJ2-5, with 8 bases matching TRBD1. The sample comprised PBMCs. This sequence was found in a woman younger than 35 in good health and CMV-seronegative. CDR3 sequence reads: CASSLPGQGAGETQYF. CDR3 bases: TGCGCCAGCAGCTTGCCCGGGCAGGGGGCCGGGGAGACCCAGTACTTC.